The source of this TCR beta chain is a study of human T cells and chemical hapten exposure. Study findings and constraints: Healthy people's immune response may differ from that of the donors, who had alopecia. PT1 expanded TCR numbers rose with patch test score.

This clonotype occurred many times. Its antigen is unidentified. Germline assignment: CDR1 DFQATT and CDR2 SNEGSKA (reference sequence). The CDR3 extends over 14 amino acids. V lost 0 bases and J lost 5, with 11 bases in between. From the RACE reads, TCRdb called clonotypes with MiXCR, one entry per CDR3 protein. The top ten hold over 6.5% of the sample, which has 380,000 or so distinct CDR3 sequences, roughly 6% seen once. The sample's time point: pre-sensitization, week 0. Treatment noted: therapeutic diphenylcyclopropenone sensitization with weekly scalp DPC. Researchers sampled blood before each patch test went on.

The specimen was whole blood, collected in connection with sensitization to the hapten diphenylcyclopropenone (DPC). The sequence was collected from a woman aged 18-29 years with alopecia areata. Some clones in this sample may be carry-over from other donors' samples. The chain is built from TRBV20-1 and TRBJ1-5, with D unclear. CDR3 in amino acids: CSARDSITDQPQHF. CDR3 coding DNA: TGCAGTGCTAGAGATAGCATCACGGATCAGCCCCAGCATTTT.